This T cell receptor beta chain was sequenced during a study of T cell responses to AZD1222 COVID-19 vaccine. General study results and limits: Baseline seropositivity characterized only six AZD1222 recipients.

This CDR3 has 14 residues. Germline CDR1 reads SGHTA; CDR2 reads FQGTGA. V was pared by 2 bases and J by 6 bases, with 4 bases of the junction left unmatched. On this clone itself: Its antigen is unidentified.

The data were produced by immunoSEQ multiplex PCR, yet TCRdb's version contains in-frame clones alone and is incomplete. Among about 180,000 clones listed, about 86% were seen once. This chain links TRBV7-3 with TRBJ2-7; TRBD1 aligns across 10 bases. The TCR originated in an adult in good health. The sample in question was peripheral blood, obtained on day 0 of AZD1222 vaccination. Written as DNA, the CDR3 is TGTGCCAGCAGCTTAGAGGGGACAGGGGCCGAGCAGTACTTC. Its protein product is CASSLEGTGAEQYF.